The clone carrying this T cell receptor beta chain showed up many times. As yet, its antigen is unknown. CDR3 length equals 15 residues. V lost 3 bases to trimming and J lost 0 bases, with 10 bases between them. CDR1 is SGHAT and CDR2 is FQNNGV in the germline V gene. A sample-barcoded 5' primer and a J-beta primer mix were used in a second PCR of roughly 7 to 11 cycles. A single record per CDR3 protein comes from TCRdb applying MiXCR to the 5' RACE reads. Of approximately 700,000 distinct CDR3 sequences in the sample, about 30% were seen once. These data belong to a study of blood T cells in healthy people across ages. Overall study findings and caveats: Age advanced and TCR beta diversity per million T cells fell, roughly linearly.

The origin of this receptor is a woman older than 75 in good health. Sequencing was done on a sample of blood. The chain is built from TRBV11-2 and TRBJ2-3, with D possibly being TRBD2 (6 bases). In DNA form, the CDR3 reads TGTGCCAGCAGCTTCGGGGCGGGGAGCACAGATACGCAGTATTTT. Its protein is CASSFGAGSTDTQYF.